What follows are 17 T cell receptor beta chains derived from one specimen sequenced in a study of technical replicates of blood from several donors. Clones were sequenced by immunoSEQ multiplex PCR, and TCRdb holds only the in-frame ones, with some missing. Altogether over 50,000 clones are present, approximately 84% being singletons, with the ten largest covering approximately 5.4%. Material: PBMCs. The receptor set was obtained from a human donor in good health. Some clones in this sample may be carry-over from other donors' samples.

J is TRBJ1-3 and V is TRBV28; 7 bases agree with TRBD1. The germline gives CDR1 MDHEN, CDR2 SYDVKM. CDR3 length: 15 residues. V shed 5 bases, J shed 3 bases, and the junction held 7 bases outside the gene matches. For the CDR3, the DNA is TGTGCCAGCAGTGAGGGGGCAGCGGGTGGAAACACCATATATTTT. It yields the protein CASSEGAAGGNTIYF. Variable domain in full (rest from reference TRBV28 and TRBJ1-3): DVKVTQSSRYLVKRTGEKVFLECVQDMDHENMFWYRQDPGLGLRLIYFSYDVKMKEKGDIPEGYSVSREKKERFSLILESASTNQTSMYLCASSEGAAGGNTIYFGEGSWLTVV.

The CDR3 DNA is TGTGCCACCAGCAGAGAACCTCTAGCGGCGGGTTACGAGCAGTACTTC. Its translation is CATSREPLAAGYEQYF. The rearrangement joins TRBV15 to TRBJ2-7, with 7 positions matching TRBD2. The CDR3 spans 16 residues. Germline V gene data show CDR1 as LNHNV and CDR2 as YYDKDF (reference sequence). Trimming removed 0 bases from V and 4 bases from J; junction bases left unmatched: 9.

The chain is built from TRBV29-1 and TRBJ2-3; maybe TRBD2 (6 bases). This CDR3 has 12 residues. Trimming stripped 7 bases from V and 0 bases from J, with 8 bases between. Germline V gives CDR1 SQVTM, CDR2 ANQGSEA. This chain's CDR3 is CSAGTSTDTQYF. DNA for the CDR3: TGCAGCGCTGGGACTAGCACAGATACGCAGTATTTT.

The chain uses TRBV5-3 and TRBJ1-2; 12 nucleotides line up with TRBD1. TRBV5-3 is designated an ORF whose function remains uncertain. This CDR3 has 18 residues. With V trimmed by 10 bases and J by 5 bases, 21 bases remained unmatched. The CDR3: CAPSSTRDRGQKRYGYTF. Here the CDR3 DNA reads TGTGCCCCAAGCTCCACCCGGGACAGGGGGCAAAAAAGGTATGGCTACACCTTC.

The rearrangement joins TRBV15 to TRBJ2-1; 8 nucleotides align to TRBD1. The CDR3 loop spans 15 amino acids. The trim removed 1 base at V and 5 bases at J, leaving 4 bases unmatched. Germline loops: CDR1 LNHNV, CDR2 YYDKDF (reference sequence). Written as DNA, the CDR3 is TGTGCCACCAGCAGAGCCTGGACAGGGCACAATGAGCAGTTCTTC. This codes for CATSRAWTGHNEQFF.

The gene calls are TRBV5-6 and TRBJ2-7; 8 nucleotides line up with TRBD2. Germline CDR1 SGHDT, CDR2 YYEEEE. V dropped 8 bases and J dropped 0; count of bases not matched to a gene: 13. The length of the CDR3 is 16 residues. CDR3 coding DNA: TGTGCCAGTTCTTTACGGGGGGGGTCACTCTCCTACGAGCAGTACTTC. Protein sequence: CASSLRGGSLSYEQYF. The full variable domain, rest sourced from reference TRBV5-6 and TRBJ2-7, is DAGVTQSPTHLIKTRGQQVTLRCSPKSGHDTVSWYQQALGQGPQFIFQYYEEEERQRGNFPDRFSGHQFPNYSSELNVNALLLGDSALYLCASSLRGGSLSYEQYFGPGTRLTVT.

The chain uses TRBV29-1 and TRBJ2-3, with TRBD2 identical over 11 bases. CDR1 is SQVTM and CDR2 is ANQGSEA in the germline V gene. V was pared by 6 bases and J by 0 bases, with 8 bases of the junction left unmatched. This CDR3 contains 16 residues. In DNA, the CDR3 is TGCAGCGTAGTCCTGACTAGCGGGGAAAGCACAGATACGCAGTATTTT. It specifies CSVVLTSGESTDTQYF.

The J gene is TRBJ2-1, the V gene TRBV4-1, with 9 nucleotides matching TRBD2. Germline CDR1 and CDR2: MGHRA and YSYEKL. This CDR3 has 15 amino acids. Losses at the gene ends were 0 bases for V and 8 bases for J; bases not matched to a gene: 5. For the CDR3, the DNA is TGCGCCAGCAGCCAAGAAACGGGACTAGCCTATGAGCAGTTCTTC. This encodes CASSQETGLAYEQFF.

The rearrangement joins TRBV5-4 to TRBJ2-3, with 7 bases identical to TRBD2. This CDR3 comprises 15 residues. Unmatched junction bases numbered 4, after V lost 2 bases and J lost 1 base. Germline V lookup: CDR1 SGHNT, CDR2 YYREEE (reference sequence). The CDR3 loop reads CASSFSLAGTDTQYF. CDR3 nucleotide sequence: TGTGCCAGCAGCTTCAGTCTAGCGGGCACAGATACGCAGTATTTT.

The chain has TRBV7-3 and TRBJ2-1, with D maybe TRBD2 (7 bases). From germline, CDR1 is SGHTA and CDR2 FQGTGA. The CDR3 extends over 16 amino acids. The V gene lost 2 bases and the J gene lost 3 bases, with 14 bases spanning the gap. The CDR3 sequence: CASSLSPGGFYNEQFF. CDR3 coding DNA: TGTGCCAGCAGCTTATCGCCGGGGGGCTTCTACAATGAGCAGTTCTTC.

This clone was observed a few times. J is TRBJ1-2 and V is TRBV7-9; possible D gene TRBD1, 5 bases. The CDR3 has 12 amino acids. The V gene lost 5 bases and the J gene lost 8 bases, with 12 bases spanning the gap. Germline CDR1 reads SEHNR; CDR2 reads FQNEAQ (reference sequence). CDR3 loop: CASSKGGVGYTF. In DNA, the CDR3 is TGTGCCAGCAGCAAAGGAGGGGTGGGCTACACCTTC.

The chain joins TRBV7-9 to TRBJ2-7; 10 bases are a match to TRBD1. Germline assignment: CDR1 SEHNR and CDR2 FQNEAQ (reference sequence). CDR3 size: 16 residues. Losses at the gene ends were 0 bases for V and 2 bases for J; bases not matched to a gene: 4. The CDR3 is CASSLARGQGAYEQYF. DNA of the CDR3: TGTGCCAGCAGCTTAGCTCGAGGACAGGGGGCCTACGAGCAGTACTTC.

The CDR3 sequence is CASTRDTNTGELFF. In DNA, the CDR3 is TGTGCCAGCACCCGCGACACCAACACCGGGGAGCTGTTTTTT. The chain employs TRBV6-6 and TRBJ2-2; D unresolved. The germline V and J ends were trimmed by 7 bases and 2 bases, with 11 bases remaining between them. The germline V gene has CDR1 MNHNY and CDR2 SVGAGI (reference sequence). The CDR3 contains 14 residues.

The chain carries TRBV30 and TRBJ1-1; 10 bases match TRBD1. The CDR3 contains 14 residues. Trimming took 1 base from V and 2 from J; bases not matched to a gene: 1. Germline CDR1 GTSNPN, CDR2 SVGIG (reference sequence). Here the CDR3 reads CAWSGQGANTEAFF. CDR3 in DNA: TGTGCCTGGAGTGGACAGGGGGCAAACACTGAAGCTTTCTTT.

The rearrangement uses TRBV15 and TRBJ1-2; D not resolved. Trimming pared 1 base from V and 4 bases from J, leaving 13 bases between. The germline CDR1 and CDR2 sequences are LNHNV and YYDKDF (reference sequence). The CDR3 consists of 15 residues. CDR3 in DNA: TGTGCCACCAGCAGAGTGGGTTACAGCAGCTATGGCTACACCTTC. It yields the protein CATSRVGYSSYGYTF.

This clone was seen just once. The chain carries TRBV6-1 and TRBJ1-1; a weak D match, TRBD1 (6 bases). The CDR3 runs to 15 residues. Germline CDR1 is MNHNS and CDR2 is SASEGT. V was clipped by 8 bases and J by 1 base, with 17 bases between them. CDR3 DNA sequence: TGTGCCAGCTCGTCGGGGGGCGGTGGGAACACTGAAGCTTTCTTT. This encodes CASSSGGGGNTEAFF.

The gene calls are TRBV7-2 and TRBJ2-7; D perhaps matches TRBD2 (5 bases). Germline V gene data show CDR1 as SGHTA and CDR2 as FQGNSA. The CDR3 totals 12 residues. Trimming took off 6 bases at V and 6 bases at J, with 12 bases between the two ends. CDR3 sequence (DNA): TGTGCCAGCAGTCTATCCGGGATCGAGCAGTACTTC. Translated, it gives CASSLSGIEQYF.